The T cell receptor beta chain described here comes from a study of blood T cell repertoires in COVID-19. Study context: The analysed material was cDNA or gDNA that came from T cells, B-cell-depleted T cells, or PBMCs.

The germline V gene has CDR1 SGHRS and CDR2 YFSETQ. V gave up 0 bases and J gave up 4 bases, with 10 bases separating them. The CDR3 is 14 residues long. This clone was counted once. Measured with immunoSEQ multiplex PCR; TCRdb has only the in-frame clones, and not every one. The sample lists under 200,000 clones; about 87% were seen once. The chain couples TRBV5-1 to TRBJ1-2; D is perhaps TRBD1 (5 bases). The clonotype was recovered from a man in his sixties with acute or convalescent COVID-19. Sequenced input: peripheral blood. In DNA, the CDR3 is TGCGCCAGCAGCTTGGAGGGGTTGGGCTATGGCTACACCTTC. Amino acid sequence: CASSLEGLGYGYTF.